These 6 T cell receptor beta chains came from one sample sequenced in a study of shared clonotypes between healthy human individuals (dated by TCRdb to 2020 to 2022). Libraries were prepared through the immunoSEQ multiplex PCR assay. In its TCRdb copy, this immuneACCESS table keeps in-frame sequences only and misses some clones. Where compared with another copy, unresolved V genes explain less than half of these, and the others have no known cause. A total of under 650,000 clones appear in this sample, roughly 95% of them only once. 0.05% to 0.07% of the sample comes from the top ten. The sequenced sample was naive CD4+ T cells sorted from blood. The cell subset or site label, read with the paper, signifies: CD45RA+ positively selected. Every receptor here comes from a woman aged 25 to 39 in good health.

The rearrangement joins TRBV27 to TRBJ2-5, with D perhaps assigned TRBD1 or TRBD2 (5 bases each). The J call is doubtful: the DNA matches TRBJ2-7 better. Germline values: CDR1 MNHEY, CDR2 SMNVEV (reference sequence). The CDR3 has 17 amino acids. CDR3 in amino acids: CASSLRLSGTSSYEQYF. The DNA for the CDR3 is TGTGCCAGCAGTTTACGCCTATCCGGGACCAGCTCCTACGAGCAGTACTTC.

The CDR3 coding sequence is TGCAGCGTTGAAGATCGGTTATATGGCTACACCTTC. Translation: CSVEDRLYGYTF. The V call is TRBV29-1, the J call TRBJ1-2; D gene uncertain. Trimming took off 0 bases at V and 5 bases at J, with 7 bases between the two ends. Germline CDR1 reads SQVTM; CDR2 reads ANQGSEA. This CDR3 has 12 residues.

The chain joins TRBV27 to TRBJ2-2; D might be TRBD1 (6 bases). V was pared by 8 bases and J by 6 bases, with 22 bases between. This CDR3 comprises 16 residues. The germline V gene has CDR1 MNHEY and CDR2 SMNVEV (reference sequence). DNA for the CDR3: TGTGCCAGCCCCTCTCCTCCGACAGGCCCAGCCGGGGAGCTGTTTTTT. It encodes CASPSPPTGPAGELFF.

The chain uses TRBV28 and TRBJ1-2, with TRBD1 matching over 7 bases. V dropped 4 bases and J dropped 8; count of bases not matched to a gene: 10. Germline-derived CDR1 and CDR2 are MDHEN and SYDVKM. This CDR3 is built from 14 residues. For the CDR3, the DNA is TGTGCCAGCAGTTCCCAACTACAGGGGCACGGCTACACCTTC. Its protein product is CASSSQLQGHGYTF.

The CDR3 nucleotides are TGTGCCAGCACTGCCAGGGGGCCTGCTAATGAAAAACTGTTTTTT. As protein: CASTARGPANEKLFF. The gene calls are TRBV6-6 and TRBJ1-4; 8 nucleotides line up with TRBD1. The CDR3 has 15 amino acids. V gave up 7 bases and J gave up 3 bases; unmatched junction bases: 7. Germline CDR1 and CDR2: MNHNY and SVGAGI (reference sequence).

The chain recombines TRBV5-6 with TRBJ2-2; 12 positions match TRBD2. Trimming cost V 7 bases and J 7 bases; bases outside gene matches: 5. The length of the CDR3 is 14 residues. Germline V gene data show CDR1 as SGHDT and CDR2 as YYEEEE. This chain's CDR3 is CASLLAGGIGELFF. Here the CDR3 DNA reads TGTGCCAGCTTGCTAGCGGGAGGGATCGGGGAGCTGTTTTTT.